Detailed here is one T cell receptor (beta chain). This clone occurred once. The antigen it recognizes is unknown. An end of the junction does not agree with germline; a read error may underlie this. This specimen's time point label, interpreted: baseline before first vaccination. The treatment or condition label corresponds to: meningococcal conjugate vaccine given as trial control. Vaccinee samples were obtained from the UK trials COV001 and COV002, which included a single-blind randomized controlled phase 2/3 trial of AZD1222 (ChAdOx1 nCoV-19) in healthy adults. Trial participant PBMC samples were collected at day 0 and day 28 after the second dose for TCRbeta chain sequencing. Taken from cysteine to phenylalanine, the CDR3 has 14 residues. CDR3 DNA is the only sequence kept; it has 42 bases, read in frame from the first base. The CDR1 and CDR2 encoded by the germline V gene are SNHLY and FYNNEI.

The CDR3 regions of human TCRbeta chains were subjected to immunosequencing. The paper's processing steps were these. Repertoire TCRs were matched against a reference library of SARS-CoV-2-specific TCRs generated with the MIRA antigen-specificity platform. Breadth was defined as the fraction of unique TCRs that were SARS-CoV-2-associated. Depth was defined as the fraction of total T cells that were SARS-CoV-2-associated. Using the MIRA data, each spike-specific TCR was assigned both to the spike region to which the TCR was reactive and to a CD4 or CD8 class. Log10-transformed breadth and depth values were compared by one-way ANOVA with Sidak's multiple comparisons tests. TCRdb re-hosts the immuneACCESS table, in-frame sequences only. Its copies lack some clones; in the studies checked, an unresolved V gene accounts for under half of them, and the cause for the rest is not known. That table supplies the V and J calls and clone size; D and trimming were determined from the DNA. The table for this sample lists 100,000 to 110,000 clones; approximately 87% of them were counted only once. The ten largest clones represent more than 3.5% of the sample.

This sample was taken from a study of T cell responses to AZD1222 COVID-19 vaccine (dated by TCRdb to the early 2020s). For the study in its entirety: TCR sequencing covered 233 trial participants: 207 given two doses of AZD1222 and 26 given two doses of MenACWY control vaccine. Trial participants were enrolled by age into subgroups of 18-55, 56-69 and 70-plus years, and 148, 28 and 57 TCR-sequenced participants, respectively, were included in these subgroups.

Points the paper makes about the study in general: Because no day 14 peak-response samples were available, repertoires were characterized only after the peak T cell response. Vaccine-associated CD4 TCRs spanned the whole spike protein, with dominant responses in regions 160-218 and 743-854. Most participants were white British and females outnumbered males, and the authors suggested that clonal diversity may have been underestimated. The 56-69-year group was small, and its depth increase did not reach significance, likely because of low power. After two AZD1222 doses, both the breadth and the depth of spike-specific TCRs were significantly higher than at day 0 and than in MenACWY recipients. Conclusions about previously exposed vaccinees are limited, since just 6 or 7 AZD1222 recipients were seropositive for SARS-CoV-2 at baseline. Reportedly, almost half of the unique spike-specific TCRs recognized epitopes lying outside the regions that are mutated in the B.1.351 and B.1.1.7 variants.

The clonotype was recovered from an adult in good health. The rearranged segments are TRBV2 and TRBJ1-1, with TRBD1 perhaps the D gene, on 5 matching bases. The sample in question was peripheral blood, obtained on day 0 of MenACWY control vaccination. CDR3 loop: CASRETATNTEAFF. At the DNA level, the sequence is TGTGCCAGCCGTGAGACAGCGACGAACACTGAAGCTTTCTTT.